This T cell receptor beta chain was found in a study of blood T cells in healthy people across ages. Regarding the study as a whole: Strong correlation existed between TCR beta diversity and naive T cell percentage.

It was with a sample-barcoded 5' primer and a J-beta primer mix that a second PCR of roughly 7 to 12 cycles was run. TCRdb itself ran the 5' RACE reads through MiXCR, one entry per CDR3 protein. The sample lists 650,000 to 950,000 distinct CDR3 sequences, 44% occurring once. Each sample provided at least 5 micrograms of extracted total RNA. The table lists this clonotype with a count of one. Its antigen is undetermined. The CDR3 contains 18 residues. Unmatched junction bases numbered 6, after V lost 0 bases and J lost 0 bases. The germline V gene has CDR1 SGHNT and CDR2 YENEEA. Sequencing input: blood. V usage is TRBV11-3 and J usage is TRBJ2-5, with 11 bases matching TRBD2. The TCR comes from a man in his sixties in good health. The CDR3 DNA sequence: TGTGCCAGCAGCTTAGATCTAGCGGGGGGATTGGACCAAGAGACCCAGTACTTC. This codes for CASSLDLAGGLDQETQYF.